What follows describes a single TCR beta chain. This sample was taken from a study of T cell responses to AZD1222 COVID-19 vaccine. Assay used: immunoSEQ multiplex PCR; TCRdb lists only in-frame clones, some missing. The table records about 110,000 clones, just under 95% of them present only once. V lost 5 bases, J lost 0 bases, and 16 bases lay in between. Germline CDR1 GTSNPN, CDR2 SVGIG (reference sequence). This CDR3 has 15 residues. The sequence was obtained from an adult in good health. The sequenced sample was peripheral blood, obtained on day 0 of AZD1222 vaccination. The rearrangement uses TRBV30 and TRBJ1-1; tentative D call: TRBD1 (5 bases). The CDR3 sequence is CAWADTFYMNTEAFF. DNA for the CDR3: TGTGCCTGGGCGGACACTTTCTACATGAACACTGAAGCTTTCTTT.